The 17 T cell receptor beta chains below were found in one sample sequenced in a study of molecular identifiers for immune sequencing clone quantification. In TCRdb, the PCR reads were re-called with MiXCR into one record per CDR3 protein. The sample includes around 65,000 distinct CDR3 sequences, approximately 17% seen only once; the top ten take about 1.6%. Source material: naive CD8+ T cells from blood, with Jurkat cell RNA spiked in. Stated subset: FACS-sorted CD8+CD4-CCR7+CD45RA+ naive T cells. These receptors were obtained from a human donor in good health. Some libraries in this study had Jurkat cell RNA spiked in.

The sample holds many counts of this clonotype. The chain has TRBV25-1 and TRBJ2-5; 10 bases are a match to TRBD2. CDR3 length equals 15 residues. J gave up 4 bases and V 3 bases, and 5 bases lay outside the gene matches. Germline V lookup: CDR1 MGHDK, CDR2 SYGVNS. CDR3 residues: CASSDTSGGVETQYF. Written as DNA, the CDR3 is TGTGCCAGCAGTGATACAAGCGGGGGGGTAGAGACCCAGTACTTC.

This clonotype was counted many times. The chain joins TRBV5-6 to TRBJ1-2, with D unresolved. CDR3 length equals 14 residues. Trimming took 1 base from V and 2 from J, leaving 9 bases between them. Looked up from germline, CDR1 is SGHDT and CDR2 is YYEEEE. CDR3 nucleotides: TGTGCCAGCAGCTTGAAACAAGTAAACTATGGCTACACCTTC. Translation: CASSLKQVNYGYTF.

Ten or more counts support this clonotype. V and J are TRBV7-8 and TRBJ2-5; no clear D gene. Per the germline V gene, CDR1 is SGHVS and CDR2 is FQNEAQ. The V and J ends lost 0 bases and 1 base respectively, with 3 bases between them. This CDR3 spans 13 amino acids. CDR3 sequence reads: CASSLAIQETQYF. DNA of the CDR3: TGTGCCAGCAGCTTAGCTATCCAAGAGACCCAGTACTTC.

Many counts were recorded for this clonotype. The CDR3 nucleotides read TGTGCCAGCAGCCTTAGGACAGGGGGGTTGAACACTGAAGCTTTCTTT. It specifies CASSLRTGGLNTEAFF. The genes are TRBV7-9 and TRBJ1-1, with TRBD1 matching 10 bases. This CDR3 spans 16 amino acids. Germline assignment: CDR1 SEHNR and CDR2 FQNEAQ (reference sequence). The junction had 6 bases not matched to a gene; V was cut back by 5 bases and J by 0 bases.

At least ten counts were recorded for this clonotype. CDR3 amino acids: CASSPGDSWNEKLFF. CDR3 nucleotide sequence: TGTGCCAGCAGCCCCGGGGACAGTTGGAATGAAAAACTGTTTTTT. The chain joins TRBV7-6 to TRBJ1-4, with 7 bases that match TRBD1. V was clipped by 5 bases and J by 5 bases; unmatched bases: 8. CDR1 and CDR2 (germline): SGHVS, FNYEAQ. This CDR3 has 15 residues. The full variable domain, in which reference TRBV7-6 and TRBJ1-4 provide the parts outside the CDR3, is GAGVSQSPRYKVTKRGQDVALRCDPISGHVSLYWYRQALGQGPEFLTYFNYEAQQDKSGLPNDRFSAERPEGSISTLTIQRTEQRDSAMYRCASSPGDSWNEKLFFGSGTQLSVL.

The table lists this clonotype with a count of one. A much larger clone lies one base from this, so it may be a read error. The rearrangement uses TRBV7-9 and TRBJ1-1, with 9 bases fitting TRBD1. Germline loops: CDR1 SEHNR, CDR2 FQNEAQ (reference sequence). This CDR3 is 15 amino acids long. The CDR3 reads CASSSRDREDTEASF. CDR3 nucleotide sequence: TGTGCCAGCAGCTCTCGGGACAGGGAGGACACTGAAGCTTCCTTT.

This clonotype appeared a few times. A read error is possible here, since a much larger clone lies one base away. CDR3 sequence: CASSMMADTQYF. CDR3 DNA: TGTGCCAGCAGTATGATGGCAGATACGCAGTATTTT. The chain uses TRBV6-1 and TRBJ2-3; no clear D gene. The germline gives CDR1 MNHNS, CDR2 SASEGT. This CDR3 is 12 amino acids long. V was cut by 5 bases and J by 4 bases, with 7 bases left in between.

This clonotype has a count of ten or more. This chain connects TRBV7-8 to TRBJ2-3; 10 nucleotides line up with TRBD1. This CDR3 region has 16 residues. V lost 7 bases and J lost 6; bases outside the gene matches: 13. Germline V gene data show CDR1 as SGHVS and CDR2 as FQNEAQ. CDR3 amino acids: CASKVGTGDSRDTQYF. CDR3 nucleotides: TGTGCCAGCAAGGTTGGGACAGGGGATAGCCGGGATACGCAGTATTTT.

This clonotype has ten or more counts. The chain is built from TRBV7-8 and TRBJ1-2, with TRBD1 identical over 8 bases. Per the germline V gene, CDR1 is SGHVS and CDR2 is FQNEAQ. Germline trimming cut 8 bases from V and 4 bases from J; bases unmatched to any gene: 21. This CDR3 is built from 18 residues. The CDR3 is CASSPSPPGQEFLYGYTF. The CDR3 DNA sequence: TGTGCCAGCTCACCCTCACCCCCGGGACAGGAGTTTCTCTATGGCTACACCTTC.

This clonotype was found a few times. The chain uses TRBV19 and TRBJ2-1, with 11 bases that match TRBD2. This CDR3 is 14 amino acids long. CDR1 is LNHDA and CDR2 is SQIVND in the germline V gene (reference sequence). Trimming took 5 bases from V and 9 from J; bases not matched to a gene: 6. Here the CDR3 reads CASSWGTSGSEQFF. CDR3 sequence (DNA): TGTGCCAGTAGTTGGGGGACTAGCGGCAGTGAGCAGTTCTTC.

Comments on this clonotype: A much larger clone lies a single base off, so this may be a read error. This CDR3 is CSARDLGQGMATGNTIYF. Written as DNA, the CDR3 is TGCAGTGCTAGAGATTTAGGACAGGGGATGGCGACTGGAAACACCATATATTTT. The genes are TRBV20-1 and TRBJ1-3; 9 nucleotides agree with TRBD1. Unmatched junction bases numbered 11, after V lost 0 bases and J lost 2 bases. This CDR3 has 18 amino acids. Germline values: CDR1 DFQATT, CDR2 SNEGSKA (reference sequence).

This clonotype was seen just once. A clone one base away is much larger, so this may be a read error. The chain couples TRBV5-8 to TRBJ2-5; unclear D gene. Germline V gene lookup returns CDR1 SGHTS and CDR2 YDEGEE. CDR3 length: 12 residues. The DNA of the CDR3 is TGTGCCAGCAGGAGCCTCCAAGAGACCCAGCACTTC. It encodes CASRSLQETQHF.

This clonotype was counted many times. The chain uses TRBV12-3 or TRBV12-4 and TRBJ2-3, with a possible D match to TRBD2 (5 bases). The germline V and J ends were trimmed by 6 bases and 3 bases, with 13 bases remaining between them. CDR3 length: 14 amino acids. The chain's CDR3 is CASSSGLVTDTQYF. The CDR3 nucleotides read TGTGCCAGCAGCTCTGGACTGGTTACAGATACGCAGTATTTT.

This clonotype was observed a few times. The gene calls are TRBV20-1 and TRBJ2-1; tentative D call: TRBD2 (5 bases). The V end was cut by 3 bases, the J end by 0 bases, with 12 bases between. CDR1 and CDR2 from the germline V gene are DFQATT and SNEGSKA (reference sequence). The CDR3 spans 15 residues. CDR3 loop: CSASFAGSSYNEQFF. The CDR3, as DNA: TGCAGTGCTAGCTTCGCGGGTAGCTCCTACAATGAGCAGTTCTTC.

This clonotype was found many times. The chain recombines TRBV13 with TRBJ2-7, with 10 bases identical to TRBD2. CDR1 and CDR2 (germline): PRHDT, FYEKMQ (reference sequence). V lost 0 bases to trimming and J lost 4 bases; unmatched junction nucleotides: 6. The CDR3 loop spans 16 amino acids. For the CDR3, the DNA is TGTGCCAGCAGCTTAGGAGGGACTAGCGTTGAGTACGAGCAGTACTTC. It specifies CASSLGGTSVEYEQYF.

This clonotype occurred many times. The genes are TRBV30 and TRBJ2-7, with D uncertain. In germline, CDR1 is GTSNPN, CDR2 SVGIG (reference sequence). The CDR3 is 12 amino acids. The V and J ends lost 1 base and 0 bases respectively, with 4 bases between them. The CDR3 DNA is TGTGCCTGGAGTGGGGGCTCCTACGAGCAGTACTTC. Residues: CAWSGGSYEQYF. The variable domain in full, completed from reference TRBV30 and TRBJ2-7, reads SQTIHQWPATLVQPVGSPLSLECTVEGTSNPNLYWYRQAAGRGLQLLFYSVGIGQISSEVPQNLSASRPQDRQFILSSKKLLLSDSGFYLCAWSGGSYEQYFGPGTRLTVT.

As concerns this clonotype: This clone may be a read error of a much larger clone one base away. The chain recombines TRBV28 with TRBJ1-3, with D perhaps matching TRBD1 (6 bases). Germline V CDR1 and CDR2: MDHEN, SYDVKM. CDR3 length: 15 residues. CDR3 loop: CASSFDRPSGNTICF. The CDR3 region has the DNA TGTGCCAGCAGTTTTGACAGGCCCTCTGGAAACACCATATGTTTT. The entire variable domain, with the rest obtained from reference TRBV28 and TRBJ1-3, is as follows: DVKVTQSSRYLVKRTGEKVFLECVQDMDHENMFWYRQDPGLGLRLIYFSYDVKMKEKGDIPEGYSVSREKKERFSLILESASTNQTSMYLCASSFDRPSGNTICFGEGSWLTVV.